This T cell receptor (beta chain) was identified during a study of blood T cell repertoires in COVID-19. This CDR3 is built from 17 residues. Germline assignment: CDR1 SNHLY and CDR2 FYNNEI. Trimming left V 6 bases short and J 4 bases short, with 24 bases between. This table comes from immunoSEQ multiplex PCR, and its TCRdb copy is limited to in-frame clones, with some not included. The sample consists of a few hundred thousand clones, roughly nine tenths of them appearing once. Participants were placed into cohorts based on the clinical history they reported. Input material: PBMCs or T cells enriched from blood (not recorded which). This chain connects TRBV2 to TRBJ1-1; a weak D match, TRBD1 (5 bases). The sequence was collected from a woman in her twenties or thirties who had recovered from COVID-19. CDR3 sequence reads: CASSGGGVGKRGTEAFF. DNA for the CDR3: TGTGCCAGCAGCGGCGGAGGGGTAGGGAAGCGGGGCACTGAAGCTTTCTTT.